These 4 T cell receptor beta chains were all obtained from the same sample, sequenced in a study of beta chain features in type 1 diabetes. Regarding the study as a whole: Among all four CD4+ subsets, Type 1 diabetes patients had TCRB CDR3s that were moderately but significantly shorter.

Their recognized antigens are unknown. The sequenced template was cDNA made from the entire isolated RNA. The repertoire was sequenced with immunoSEQ multiplex PCR; TCRdb's copy has only in-frame clones and lacks some. This sample has about 340,000 clones, with about 13% found just once. Material for sequencing was naive CD4+ T cells from blood. These receptors originate from a woman aged 18-35 years with type 1 diabetes.

Concerning this clone: At one end, the junction sequence differs from germline, possibly due to a read error. This chain joins TRBV6-5 and TRBJ2-1; no definite D call. This CDR3 spans 14 amino acids. Germline values: CDR1 MNHEY, CDR2 SVGAGI. This chain's CDR3 is CAISETVLSNEQFF. The CDR3 nucleotides are TGTGCCATCAGTGAAACGGTTCTGTCGAATGAGCAGTTCTTC.

The chain recombines TRBV27 with TRBJ2-7; TRBD1 agrees at 9 bases. V lost 5 bases and J lost 2; bases outside the gene matches: 4. The CDR3 consists of 14 residues. Germline lookup yields CDR1 MNHEY and CDR2 SMNVEV (reference sequence). The CDR3 bases are TGTGCCAGCAGTGCCCGACAGGGGGCCTACGAGCAGTACTTC. Translated: CASSARQGAYEQYF.

This sequence joins TRBV5-4 and TRBJ1-1; D not resolved. V shed 2 bases and J shed 4 bases, with 12 bases lying between them. Germline assignment: CDR1 SGHNT and CDR2 YYREEE (reference sequence). This CDR3 region has 14 residues. The CDR3 loop reads CASSFNPRGTEAFF. The CDR3 DNA reads as TGTGCCAGCAGCTTTAACCCCCGGGGCACTGAAGCTTTCTTT.

This chain connects TRBV18 to TRBJ2-5, with D uncertain. The germline gives CDR1 KGHSH, CDR2 LQKENI. The CDR3 is made up of 12 amino acids. V was clipped by 3 bases and J by 4 bases, with 6 bases between them. The CDR3 DNA is TGTGCCAGCTCACCCGTCGGAGAGACCCAGTACTTC. This encodes CASSPVGETQYF.